The clone carrying this T cell receptor (beta chain) was seen more than once but under ten times. The data belong to a study of blood T cell repertoires in COVID-19. The wider study: Samples of COVID-19 (acute and convalescent) were obtained from the United States, Italy and Spain.

Original processing notes: The authors estimated nucleated cell counts from reference gene primer amplification. Sequenced by immunoSEQ multiplex PCR; TCRdb stores in-frame clones only, minus some. The DNA gave D and trimming, while V, J and clone size come from that table. The profile covers about 240,000 clones, with approximately 84% appearing a single time and around 2.9% taken by the ten largest. The receptor was derived from a woman in her 30s who had recovered from COVID-19. Sequencing input: peripheral blood.

CDR3 coding DNA: TGTGCCAGCAGCACCACCGGACAGGGGATATCCGGGGAGCTGTTTTTT. Encoded protein: CASSTTGQGISGELFF. This chain joins TRBV21-1 and TRBJ2-2; TRBD1 is taken as the D call from the table, unchecked against the DNA. TRBV21-1 constitutes a pseudogene. The CDR3 contains 16 residues.